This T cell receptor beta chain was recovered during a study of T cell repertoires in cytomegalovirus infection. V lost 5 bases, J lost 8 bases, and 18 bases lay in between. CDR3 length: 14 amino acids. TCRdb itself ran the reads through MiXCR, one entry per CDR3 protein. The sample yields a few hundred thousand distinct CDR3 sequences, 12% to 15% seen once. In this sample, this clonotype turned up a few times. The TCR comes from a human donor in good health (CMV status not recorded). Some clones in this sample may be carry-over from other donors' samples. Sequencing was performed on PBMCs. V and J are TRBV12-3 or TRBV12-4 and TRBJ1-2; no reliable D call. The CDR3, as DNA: TGTGCCAGCAGTCTCAGACAAAAGGCGGGGGGCTACACCTTC. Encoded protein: CASSLRQKAGGYTF.